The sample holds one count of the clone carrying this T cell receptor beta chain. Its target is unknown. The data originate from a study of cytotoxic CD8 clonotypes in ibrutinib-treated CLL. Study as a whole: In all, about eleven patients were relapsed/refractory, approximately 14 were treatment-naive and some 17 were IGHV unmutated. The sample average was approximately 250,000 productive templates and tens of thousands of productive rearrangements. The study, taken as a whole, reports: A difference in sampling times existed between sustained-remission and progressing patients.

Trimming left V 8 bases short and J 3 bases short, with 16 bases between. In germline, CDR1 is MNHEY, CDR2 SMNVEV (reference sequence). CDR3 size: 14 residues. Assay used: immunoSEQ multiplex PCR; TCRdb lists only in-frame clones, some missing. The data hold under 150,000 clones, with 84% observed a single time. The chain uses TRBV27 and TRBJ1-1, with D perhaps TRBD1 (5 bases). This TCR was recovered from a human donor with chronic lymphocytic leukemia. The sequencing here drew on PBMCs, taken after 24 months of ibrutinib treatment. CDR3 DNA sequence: TGTGCCAGCTCCACCCAGGGTGTTTACACTGAAGCTTTCTTT. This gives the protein CASSTQGVYTEAFF.